The T cell receptor (beta chain) under discussion was sequenced for a study of blood T cell repertoires in COVID-19. Looking at the study overall: Acute and convalescent COVID-19 specimens originated in the United States, Italy and Spain.

Only in-frame clones appear in the TCRdb table, and some are missing; sequencing was by immunoSEQ multiplex PCR. This repertoire shows more than 80,000 clones, approximately 86% found once; its top ten account for around 5.3%. The V gene lost 1 base and the J gene lost 5 bases, with 6 bases spanning the gap. The CDR3 spans 13 residues. The germline CDR1 and CDR2 sequences are MGHRA and YSYEKL. V usage is TRBV4-1 and J usage is TRBJ1-5; D gene unclear. What was sequenced was peripheral blood. This clonotype was obtained from a man between 35 and 55 years old with acute or convalescent COVID-19. CDR3 amino acids: CASSQGGHQPQHF. The DNA for the CDR3 is TGCGCCAGCAGCCAAGGTGGGCATCAGCCCCAGCATTTT.